This is a list of T cell receptor beta chains from one sample in a study of shared clonotypes between healthy human individuals. TCRdb's copy holds only in-frame clones and misses some; the assay was immunoSEQ multiplex PCR. Altogether about 1.9 million clones are present, around 93% being singletons, with the ten largest covering more than 1.5%. The source material was naive CD8+ T cells from PBMCs. The origin of the receptors is a man aged 18 to 29 in good health. Some clones in this sample may be carry-over from other donors' samples. The CDR3 runs from the conserved cysteine through the conserved F or W. A D gene is named only where the DNA matches it firmly. Clone size is given for some rows only: seen once, a few or many times, or a class if the clone is expanded.

CDR3nt: TGCGCCAGCAGCTCGACTAGCGGGAGTTCCTCAACGCAGTATTTT
CDR3aa: CASSSTSGSSSTQYF
abundance: .
d_gene: TRBD2
j_gene: TRBJ2-3
v_gene: TRBV4-1

CDR3nt: TGTGCCAGCAGCTTAATTTCAGGCTACGAGCAGTACTTC
CDR3aa: CASSLISGYEQYF
abundance: .
d_gene: .
j_gene: TRBJ2-7
v_gene: TRBV7-2

CDR3nt: TGTGCCAGCTCATATTTTAGCACAGATACGCAGTATTTT
CDR3aa: CASSYFSTDTQYF
abundance: once
d_gene: .
j_gene: TRBJ2-3
v_gene: TRBV18

CDR3nt: TGTGCCAGCAGCCCCCCGGGACTAGCGGACAATGAGCAGTTCTTC
CDR3aa: CASSPPGLADNEQFF
abundance: .
d_gene: TRBD2
j_gene: TRBJ2-1
v_gene: TRBV7-9

CDR3nt: TGTGCCAGCGGAAACCCATACAATGAGCAGTTCTTC
CDR3aa: CASGNPYNEQFF
abundance: .
d_gene: .
j_gene: TRBJ2-1
v_gene: TRBV28

CDR3nt: TGTGCCAGTAGTATAGATCGTGAAGGCTATCAGCCCCAGCATTTT
CDR3aa: CASSIDREGYQPQHF
abundance: once
d_gene: .
j_gene: TRBJ1-5
v_gene: TRBV19

CDR3nt: TGTGCCTGGAGTGTGGGCAGGGCGACTGAAGCTTTCTTT
CDR3aa: CAWSVGRATEAFF
abundance: .
d_gene: .
j_gene: TRBJ1-1
v_gene: TRBV30

CDR3nt: TGTGCCTGGAGTTTGGACAGGGAAACTGAAGCTTTCTTT
CDR3aa: CAWSLDRETEAFF
abundance: .
d_gene: TRBD1
j_gene: TRBJ1-1
v_gene: TRBV30

CDR3nt: TGCAGCGGGCGGGCCCCCCCCGGTTATAGCACAGATACGCAGTATTTT
CDR3aa: CSGRAPPGYSTDTQYF
abundance: .
d_gene: .
j_gene: TRBJ2-3
v_gene: TRBV29-1

CDR3nt: TGTGCCAGCGGCCACGACAGGGGCGCCGGCATAGATACGCAGTATTTT
CDR3aa: CASGHDRGAGIDTQYF
abundance: .
d_gene: TRBD1
j_gene: TRBJ2-3
v_gene: TRBV28

CDR3nt: TGTGCCAGCAGCCCGGGAGCTAGGTGGGAGCAGTACTTC
CDR3aa: CASSPGARWEQYF
abundance: once
d_gene: .
j_gene: TRBJ2-7
v_gene: TRBV6-1

CDR3nt: TGTGCCAGCAGTCCCGGACAGGGGACCTACAATGAGCAGTTCTTC
CDR3aa: CASSPGQGTYNEQFF
abundance: .
d_gene: TRBD1
j_gene: TRBJ2-1
v_gene: TRBV27

CDR3nt: TGTGCCAGCAGTGAAGACAGTCCAACCTACGAGCAGTACTTC
CDR3aa: CASSEDSPTYEQYF
abundance: .
d_gene: .
j_gene: TRBJ2-7
v_gene: TRBV2

CDR3nt: TGCGCCAGCAGCTTGGTCCGAGACAATGAGCAGTTCTTC
CDR3aa: CASSLVRDNEQFF
abundance: .
d_gene: .
j_gene: TRBJ2-1
v_gene: TRBV5-1

CDR3nt: TGTGCCATCAGCCAAGGGGGCTCTTCCTACGAGCAGTACTTC
CDR3aa: CAISQGGSSYEQYF
abundance: .
d_gene: TRBD1
j_gene: TRBJ2-7
v_gene: TRBV10-3

CDR3nt: TGTGCCAGCAGTTCGGCTACCGGTAGAAAGATGTTTTTT
CDR3aa: CASSSATGRKMFF
abundance: few
d_gene: .
j_gene: TRBJ2-2
v_gene: TRBV28

CDR3nt: TGCGCCAGCAGCGAAAACCTTGCTTACGAGCAGTACTTC
CDR3aa: CASSENLAYEQYF
abundance: .
d_gene: .
j_gene: TRBJ2-7
v_gene: TRBV4-1

CDR3nt: TGTGCCTGGAGTGTATTCAGGGACCACGAGCAGTACTTC
CDR3aa: CAWSVFRDHEQYF
abundance: .
d_gene: .
j_gene: TRBJ2-7
v_gene: TRBV30

CDR3nt: TGTGCCAGCAGCATGGGACTAGCGGGAGGGTACAATGAGCAGTTCTTC
CDR3aa: CASSMGLAGGYNEQFF
abundance: .
d_gene: TRBD2
j_gene: TRBJ2-1
v_gene: TRBV7-6

CDR3nt: TGTGCCAGCAGCTTAAGCGGGTCCGAGCAGTTCTTC
CDR3aa: CASSLSGSEQFF
abundance: .
d_gene: .
j_gene: TRBJ2-1
v_gene: TRBV7-9

CDR3nt: TGTGCCAGCAGGCCCCGGACAACGAACACCGGGGAGCTGTTTTTT
CDR3aa: CASRPRTTNTGELFF
abundance: .
d_gene: .
j_gene: TRBJ2-2
v_gene: TRBV2

CDR3nt: TGCGCCAGCAGCTTGGGACAGTCTCTGAACACTGAAGCTTTCTTT
CDR3aa: CASSLGQSLNTEAFF
abundance: .
d_gene: .
j_gene: TRBJ1-1
v_gene: TRBV5-1

CDR3nt: TGTGCCAGCAGTTTACAGGGGCTGTTAGCGGGGGGTGTGGATGAGCAGTTCTTC
CDR3aa: CASSLQGLLAGGVDEQFF
abundance: .
d_gene: TRBD2
j_gene: TRBJ2-1
v_gene: TRBV27

CDR3nt: TGCGCCAGCAGCCGAGTTTGGGACAGTCATAATGAAAAACTGTTTTTT
CDR3aa: CASSRVWDSHNEKLFF
abundance: .
d_gene: TRBD1
j_gene: TRBJ1-4
v_gene: TRBV4-3

CDR3nt: TGTGCCAGCAGCCTCGGAAATGGCGCACCCTCCTACAATGAGCAGTTCTTC
CDR3aa: CASSLGNGAPSYNEQFF
abundance: .
d_gene: .
j_gene: TRBJ2-1
v_gene: TRBV14

CDR3nt: TGTGCCAGCACTGGGCGGCGGGTTAGCACAGATACGCAGTATTTT
CDR3aa: CASTGRRVSTDTQYF
abundance: .
d_gene: .
j_gene: TRBJ2-3
v_gene: TRBV11-2